The T cell receptor beta chain described here comes from a study of T cells in severe cutaneous drug reactions. Sequenced patients had Stevens-Johnson syndrome or toxic epidermal necrolysis caused by carbamazepine. Bulk and single-cell libraries used iRepertoire multiplex PCR with TCR subtype-specific primers. Bulk TCR beta libraries came from multiplex PCR with V, D, J primers. Bulk TCR libraries started from roughly 100-500 ng RNA per sample. After re-calling the multiplex PCR reads, TCRdb lists one entry per CDR3 protein, DNA absent. In all, the sample yields about 3,800 distinct CDR3 sequences. The CDR3 covers 16 residues. Germline loops: CDR1 SGDLS, CDR2 YYNGEE.

The TCR sequence derives from a human donor with Stevens-Johnson syndrome, a severe cutaneous drug reaction. The sample consisted of PBMCs. The genes are TRBV9 and TRBJ2-7; there is no DNA to check the TCRdb D call of TRBD1. Here the CDR3 reads CASSAGITGEPYEQYF.